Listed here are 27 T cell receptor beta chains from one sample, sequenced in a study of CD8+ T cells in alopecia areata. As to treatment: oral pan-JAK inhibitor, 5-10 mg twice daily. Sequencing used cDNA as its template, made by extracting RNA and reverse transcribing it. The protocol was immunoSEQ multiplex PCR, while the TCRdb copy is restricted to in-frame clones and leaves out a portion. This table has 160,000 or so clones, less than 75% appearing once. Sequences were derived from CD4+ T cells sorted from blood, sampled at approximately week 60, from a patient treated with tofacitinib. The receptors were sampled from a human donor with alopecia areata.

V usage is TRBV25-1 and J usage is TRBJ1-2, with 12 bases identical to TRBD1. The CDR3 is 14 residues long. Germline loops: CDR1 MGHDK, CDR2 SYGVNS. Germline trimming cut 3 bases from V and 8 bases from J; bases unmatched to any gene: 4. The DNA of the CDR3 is TGTGCCAGCAGTGAGTCCGGGACAGGGGGCGGCTACACCTTC. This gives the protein CASSESGTGGGYTF.

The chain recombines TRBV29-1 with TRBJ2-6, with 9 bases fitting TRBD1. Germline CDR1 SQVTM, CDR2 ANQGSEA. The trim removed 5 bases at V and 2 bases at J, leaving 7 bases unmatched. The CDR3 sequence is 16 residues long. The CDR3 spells CSVLSRDRAGANVLTF. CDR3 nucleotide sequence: TGCAGCGTTCTGTCCCGGGACAGGGCTGGGGCCAACGTCCTGACTTTC.

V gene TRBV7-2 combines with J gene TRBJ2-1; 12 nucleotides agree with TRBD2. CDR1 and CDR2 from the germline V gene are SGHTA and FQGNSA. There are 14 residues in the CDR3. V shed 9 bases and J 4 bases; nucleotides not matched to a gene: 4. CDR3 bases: TGTGCCAGTGGACTAGCGGGACCATACAATGAGCAGTTCTTC. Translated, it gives CASGLAGPYNEQFF.

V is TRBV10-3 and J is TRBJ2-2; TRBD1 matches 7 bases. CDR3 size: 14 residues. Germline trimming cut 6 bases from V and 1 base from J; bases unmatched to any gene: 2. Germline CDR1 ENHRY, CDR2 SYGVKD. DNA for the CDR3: TGTGCCATCAGAGGGACAGAGAACACCGGGGAGCTGTTTTTT. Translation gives CAIRGTENTGELFF.

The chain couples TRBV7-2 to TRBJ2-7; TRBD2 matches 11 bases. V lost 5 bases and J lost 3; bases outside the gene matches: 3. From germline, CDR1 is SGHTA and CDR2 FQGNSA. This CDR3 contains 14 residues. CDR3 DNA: TGTGCCAGCAGCCCAGGGACTAGCGGCTACGAGCAGTACTTC. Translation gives CASSPGTSGYEQYF.

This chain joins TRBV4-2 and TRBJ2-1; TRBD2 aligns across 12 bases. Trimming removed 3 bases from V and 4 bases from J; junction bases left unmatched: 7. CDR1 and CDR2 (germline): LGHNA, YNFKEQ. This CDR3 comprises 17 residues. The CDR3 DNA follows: TGTGCCAGCAGCCAGAATAAACTAGCGGGGGGTTACAATGAGCAGTTCTTC. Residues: CASSQNKLAGGYNEQFF.

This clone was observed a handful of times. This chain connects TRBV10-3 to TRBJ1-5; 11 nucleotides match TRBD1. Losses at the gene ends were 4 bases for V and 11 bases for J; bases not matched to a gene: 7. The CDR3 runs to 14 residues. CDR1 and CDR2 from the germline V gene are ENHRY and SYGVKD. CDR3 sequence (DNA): TGTGCCATCAGTGGGACAGGGGGCTCAACGACCCAGCATTTT. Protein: CAISGTGGSTTQHF.

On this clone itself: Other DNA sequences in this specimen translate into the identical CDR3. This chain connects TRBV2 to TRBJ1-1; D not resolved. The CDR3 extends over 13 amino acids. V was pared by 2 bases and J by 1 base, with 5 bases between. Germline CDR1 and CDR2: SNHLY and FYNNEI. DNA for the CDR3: TGTGCCAGCAGTGAATTAGAGAACACTGAAGCTTTCTTT. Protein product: CASSELENTEAFF.

The CDR3 loop is CASSLPGRENIQYF. The CDR3 coding sequence is TGCGCCAGCAGCTTGCCCGGACGAGAAAACATTCAGTACTTC. The chain links TRBV5-1 to TRBJ2-4; D is uncertain. CDR1 and CDR2 from the germline V gene are SGHRS and YFSETQ. The ends were cut back, 1 base at V and 5 bases at J, with 10 bases in the middle. The CDR3 has 14 amino acids.

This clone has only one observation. The CDR3 here is CASSPGRQGGEQYF. The CDR3 nucleotides read TGTGCCAGCTCACCAGGACGACAGGGCGGGGAGCAGTACTTC. This chain connects TRBV18 to TRBJ2-7; 7 bases are a match to TRBD1. With V trimmed by 2 bases and J by 7 bases, 8 bases remained unmatched. The CDR3 loop spans 14 amino acids. In germline, CDR1 is KGHSH, CDR2 LQKENI.

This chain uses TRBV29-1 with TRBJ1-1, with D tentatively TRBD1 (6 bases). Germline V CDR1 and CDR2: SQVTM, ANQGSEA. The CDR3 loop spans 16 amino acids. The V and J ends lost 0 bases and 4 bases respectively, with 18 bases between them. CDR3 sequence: CSVEDGTNRVSTEAFF. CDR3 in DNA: TGCAGCGTTGAAGATGGGACGAACAGGGTTTCCACTGAAGCTTTCTTT.

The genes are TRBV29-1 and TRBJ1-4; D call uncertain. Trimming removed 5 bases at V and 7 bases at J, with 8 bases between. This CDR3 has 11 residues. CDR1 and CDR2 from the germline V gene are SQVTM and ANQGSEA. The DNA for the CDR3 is TGCAGCGTTAAACTTGGTGAAAAACTGTTTTTT. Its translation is CSVKLGEKLFF.

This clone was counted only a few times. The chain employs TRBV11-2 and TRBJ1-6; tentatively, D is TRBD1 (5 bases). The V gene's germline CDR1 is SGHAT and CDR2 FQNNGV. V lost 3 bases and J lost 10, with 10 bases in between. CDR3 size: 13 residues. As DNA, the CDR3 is TGTGCCAGCAGCTTGAGTTGGGGGTCACCCCTCCACTTT. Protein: CASSLSWGSPLHF.

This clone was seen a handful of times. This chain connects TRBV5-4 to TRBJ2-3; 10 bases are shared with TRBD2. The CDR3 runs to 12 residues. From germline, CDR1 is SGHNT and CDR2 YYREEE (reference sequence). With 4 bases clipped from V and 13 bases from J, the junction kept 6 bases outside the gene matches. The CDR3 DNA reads TGTGCCAGCAGCGTAGGACTAGCGGACAAGTATTTT. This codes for CASSVGLADKYF. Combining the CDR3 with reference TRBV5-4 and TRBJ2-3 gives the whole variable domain ETGVTQSPTHLIKTRGQQVTLRCSSQSGHNTVSWYQQALGQGPQFIFQYYREEENGRGNFPPRFSGLQFPNYSSELNVNALELDDSALYLCASSVGLADKYFGPGTRLTVL.

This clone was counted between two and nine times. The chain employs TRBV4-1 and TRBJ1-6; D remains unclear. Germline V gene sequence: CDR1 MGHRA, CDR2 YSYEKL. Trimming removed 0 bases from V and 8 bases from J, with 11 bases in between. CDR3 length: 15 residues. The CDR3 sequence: CASSQEGIRYSPLHF. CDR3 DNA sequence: TGCGCCAGCAGCCAAGAAGGCATACGCTATTCACCCCTCCACTTT.

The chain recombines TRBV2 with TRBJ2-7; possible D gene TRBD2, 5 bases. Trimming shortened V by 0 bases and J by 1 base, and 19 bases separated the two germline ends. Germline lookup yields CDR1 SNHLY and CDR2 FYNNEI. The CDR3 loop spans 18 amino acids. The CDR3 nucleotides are TGTGCCAGCAGTGAAGCTCCGTCGAGGGAAGCTTTTTCCTACGAGCAGTACTTC. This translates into CASSEAPSREAFSYEQYF. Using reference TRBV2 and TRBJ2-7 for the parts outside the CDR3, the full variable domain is EPEVTQTPSHQVTQMGQEVILRCVPISNHLYFYWYRQILGQKVEFLVSFYNNEISEKSEIFDDQFSVERPDGSNFTLKIRSTKLEDSAMYFCASSEAPSREAFSYEQYFGPGTRLTVT.

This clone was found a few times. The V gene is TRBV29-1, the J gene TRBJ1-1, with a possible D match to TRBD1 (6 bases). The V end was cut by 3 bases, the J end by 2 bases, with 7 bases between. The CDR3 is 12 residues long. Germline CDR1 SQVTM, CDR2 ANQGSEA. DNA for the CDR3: TGCAGCGTTGAGGGGACAAACACTGAAGCTTTCTTT. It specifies CSVEGTNTEAFF.

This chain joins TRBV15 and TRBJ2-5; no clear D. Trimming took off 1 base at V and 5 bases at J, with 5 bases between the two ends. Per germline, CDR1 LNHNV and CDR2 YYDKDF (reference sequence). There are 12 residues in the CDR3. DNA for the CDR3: TGTGCCACCAGCAGAGGGGTGGAGACCCAGTACTTC. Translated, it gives CATSRGVETQYF.

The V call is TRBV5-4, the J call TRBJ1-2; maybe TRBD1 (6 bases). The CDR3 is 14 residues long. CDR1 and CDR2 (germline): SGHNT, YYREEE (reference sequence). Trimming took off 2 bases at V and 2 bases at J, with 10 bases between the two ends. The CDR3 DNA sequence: TGTGCCAGCAGCTTACAGGGATCAAACTATGGCTACACCTTC. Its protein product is CASSLQGSNYGYTF.

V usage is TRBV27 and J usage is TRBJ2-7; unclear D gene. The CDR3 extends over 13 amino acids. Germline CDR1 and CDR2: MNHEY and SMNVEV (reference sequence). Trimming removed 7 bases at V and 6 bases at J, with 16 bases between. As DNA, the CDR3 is TGTGCCAGCAAAGGCCGCGAACCATCCGAGCAGTACTTC. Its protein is CASKGREPSEQYF.

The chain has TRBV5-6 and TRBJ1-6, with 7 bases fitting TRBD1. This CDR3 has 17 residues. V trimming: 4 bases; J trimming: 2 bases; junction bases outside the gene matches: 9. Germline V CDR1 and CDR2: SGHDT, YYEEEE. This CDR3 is CASSVGRGPAYNSPLHF. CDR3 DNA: TGTGCCAGCAGCGTGGGGAGGGGGCCAGCCTATAATTCACCCCTCCACTTT.

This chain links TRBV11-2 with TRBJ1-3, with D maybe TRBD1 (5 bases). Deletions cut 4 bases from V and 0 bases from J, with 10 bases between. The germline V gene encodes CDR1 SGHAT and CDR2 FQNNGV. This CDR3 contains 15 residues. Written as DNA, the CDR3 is TGTGCCAGCAGCTCAGGGCCGAACTCTGGAAACACCATATATTTT. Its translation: CASSSGPNSGNTIYF.

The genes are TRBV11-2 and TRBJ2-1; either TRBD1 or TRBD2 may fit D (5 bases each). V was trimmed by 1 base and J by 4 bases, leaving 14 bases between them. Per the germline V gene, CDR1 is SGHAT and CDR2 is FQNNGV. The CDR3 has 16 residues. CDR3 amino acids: CASSLAFGTSYNEQFF. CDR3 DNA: TGTGCCAGCAGCTTAGCCTTCGGGACCAGTTACAATGAGCAGTTCTTC. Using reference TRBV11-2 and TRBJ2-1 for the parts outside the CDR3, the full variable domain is EAGVAQSPRYKIIEKRQSVAFWCNPISGHATLYWYQQILGQGPKLLIQFQNNGVVDDSQLPKDRFSAERLKGVDSTLKIQPAKLEDSAVYLCASSLAFGTSYNEQFFGPGTRLTVL.

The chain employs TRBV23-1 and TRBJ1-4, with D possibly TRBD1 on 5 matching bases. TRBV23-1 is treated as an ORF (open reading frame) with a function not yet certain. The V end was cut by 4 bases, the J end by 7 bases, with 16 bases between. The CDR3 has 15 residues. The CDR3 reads CASSPTRDGGEKLFF. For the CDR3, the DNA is TGCGCCAGCAGTCCCACCCGGGACGGAGGTGAAAAACTGTTTTTT.

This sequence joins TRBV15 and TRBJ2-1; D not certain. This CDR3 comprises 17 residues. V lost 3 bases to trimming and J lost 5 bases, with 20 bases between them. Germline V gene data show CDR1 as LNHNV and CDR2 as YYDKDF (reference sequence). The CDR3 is CATSSVHYQIENNEQFF. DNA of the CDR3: TGTGCCACCAGCAGCGTTCATTACCAAATTGAGAACAATGAGCAGTTCTTC.

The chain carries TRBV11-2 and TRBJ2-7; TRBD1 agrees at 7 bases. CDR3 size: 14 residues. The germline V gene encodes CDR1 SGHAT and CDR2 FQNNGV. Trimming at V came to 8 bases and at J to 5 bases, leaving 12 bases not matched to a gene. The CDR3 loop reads CASRGLTGVHEQYF. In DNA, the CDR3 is TGTGCCAGCCGTGGCCTTACAGGGGTCCACGAGCAGTACTTC.

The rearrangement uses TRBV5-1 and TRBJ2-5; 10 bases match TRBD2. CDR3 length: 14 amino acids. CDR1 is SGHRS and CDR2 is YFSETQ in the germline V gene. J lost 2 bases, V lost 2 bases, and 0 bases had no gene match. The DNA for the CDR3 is TGCGCCAGCAGCTTAGCGGGGGGGCAAGAGACCCAGTACTTC. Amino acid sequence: CASSLAGGQETQYF. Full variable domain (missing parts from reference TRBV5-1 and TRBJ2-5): KAGVTQTPRYLIKTRGQQVTLSCSPISGHRSVSWYQQTPGQGLQFLFEYFSETQRNKGNFPGRFSGRQFSNSRSEMNVSTLELGDSALYLCASSLAGGQETQYFGPGTRLLVL.